Listed here are 8 T cell receptor beta chains from one sample, sequenced in a study of T cells in Graves' hyperthyroidism and ophthalmopathy. The CDR3 regions of TCR beta were amplified from RNA transcripts. Using the HTBI primer set, a first-round RT-PCR was run on the TCR CDR3. One entry per CDR3 protein, called by TCRdb with MiXCR from the multiplex PCR reads. The sample lists under 350,000 distinct CDR3 sequences; about 20% were seen once. Material for sequencing was blood. Every receptor here comes from a woman between 45 and 60 years old with Graves' hyperthyroidism.

This clonotype occurred a few times. The chain uses TRBV29-1 and TRBJ2-2; D gene uncertain. The germline V gene has CDR1 SQVTM and CDR2 ANQGSEA. CDR3 length equals 14 residues. Deletions cut 7 bases from V and 4 bases from J, with 16 bases between. CDR3 region: CSAPSPAFTGELFF. CDR3 nucleotide sequence: TGCAGCGCCCCCTCGCCGGCCTTCACCGGGGAGCTGTTTTTT.

This clonotype has more than one count but fewer than ten. The chain links TRBV5-1 to TRBJ1-1, with TRBD1 identical over 10 bases. Germline assignment: CDR1 SGHRS and CDR2 YFSETQ. The CDR3 has 15 residues. The ends lost 4 bases at V and 4 bases at J; junction bases unmatched: 7. The CDR3 sequence: CASSLGGQGFTEAFF. As DNA, the CDR3 is TGCGCCAGCAGCCTGGGGGGACAGGGGTTCACTGAAGCTTTCTTT.

This clonotype was observed once. The chain is built from TRBV14 and TRBJ1-1; no clear D gene. With 3 bases removed from V and 1 base from J, the gap between germline ends came to 6 bases. The CDR3 is 13 residues long. From germline, CDR1 is SGHDN and CDR2 FVKESK. The CDR3 DNA sequence: TGTGCCAGCAGCCAGTACAGGAACACTGAAGCTTTCTTT. This codes for CASSQYRNTEAFF. The full variable domain, rest sourced from reference TRBV14 and TRBJ1-1, is EAGVTQFPSHSVIEKGQTVTLRCDPISGHDNLYWYRRVMGKEIKFLLHFVKESKQDESGMPNNRFLAERTGGTYSTLKVQPAELEDSGVYFCASSQYRNTEAFFGQGTRLTVV.

The J gene is TRBJ2-5, the V gene TRBV27, with D maybe TRBD2 (6 bases). The CDR3 runs to 14 residues. The germline gives CDR1 MNHEY, CDR2 SMNVEV (reference sequence). V was pared by 3 bases and J by 8 bases, with 16 bases between. This chain's CDR3 is CASSFGGSIRTQYF. Written as DNA, the CDR3 is TGTGCCAGCAGTTTTGGAGGGAGTATTAGAACCCAGTACTTC.

This rearrangement joins TRBV6-1 to TRBJ2-7, with 8 bases identical to TRBD1. This CDR3 contains 15 residues. Losses at the gene ends were 2 bases for V and 5 bases for J; bases not matched to a gene: 8. Germline V gives CDR1 MNHNS, CDR2 SASEGT. The CDR3: CASSESPGTGHEQYV. CDR3 nucleotide sequence: TGTGCCAGCAGTGAATCCCCAGGGACAGGACACGAGCAGTACGTC.

CDR3 in amino acids: CASRDWTNTGELFF. CDR3 nucleotides: TGCGCCAGCCGGGACTGGACAAACACCGGGGAGCTGTTTTTT. V is TRBV4-1 and J is TRBJ2-2, with D possibly TRBD2 on 6 matching bases. The germline gives CDR1 MGHRA, CDR2 YSYEKL. Trimming shortened V by 8 bases and J by 2 bases, and 12 bases separated the two germline ends. The length of the CDR3 is 14 residues.

This clonotype has ten or more counts. This chain joins TRBV6-5 and TRBJ2-3; D not resolved. The CDR3 totals 14 residues. CDR1 is MNHEY, CDR2 SVGAGI, per germline. Trimming left V 2 bases short and J 0 bases short, with 6 bases between. The CDR3 coding sequence is TGTGCCAGCAGTTACCTGGTTAGCACAGATACGCAGTATTTT. Translated: CASSYLVSTDTQYF.

This clonotype was found many times. The V gene is TRBV6-6, the J gene TRBJ1-4; no clear D. V lost 2 bases to trimming and J lost 7 bases, with 11 bases between them. CDR1 and CDR2 from the germline V gene are MNHNY and SVGAGI (reference sequence). The CDR3 extends over 14 amino acids. Here the CDR3 reads CASSYLQSGEKLFF. CDR3 coding DNA: TGTGCCAGCAGTTACCTACAATCGGGTGAAAAACTGTTTTTT.